One sample yielded the 11 T cell receptor beta chains listed below, sequenced in a study of T cell responses to AZD1222 COVID-19 vaccine. Assay used: immunoSEQ multiplex PCR; TCRdb lists only in-frame clones, some missing. This sample yields 95,000 or so clones, of which 85% to 90% are seen a single time; roughly 3.5% belongs to the top ten. This specimen consisted of peripheral blood, obtained on day 0 of AZD1222 vaccination. The receptors were sampled from an adult in good health.

The chain recombines TRBV11-2 with TRBJ2-2; D unresolved. Germline V lookup: CDR1 SGHAT, CDR2 FQNNGV. Trimming removed 8 bases from V and 5 bases from J, with 9 bases in between. CDR3 length: 12 residues. Here the CDR3 reads CASGVATGELFF. For the CDR3, the DNA is TGTGCCAGCGGGGTGGCTACCGGGGAGCTGTTTTTT.

The chain links TRBV10-1 to TRBJ2-5, with D perhaps assigned TRBD1 or TRBD2 (5 bases each). The length of the CDR3 is 13 residues. Trimming shortened V by 10 bases and J by 5 bases, and 17 bases separated the two germline ends. Germline V gene sequence: CDR1 WNHNN, CDR2 SYGVQD (reference sequence). CDR3 region: CATSRDRSETQYF. The CDR3 bases are TGCGCCACGAGCCGGGACCGTAGTGAGACCCAGTACTTC.

The V and J genes are TRBV6-5 and TRBJ1-2; the D gene is possibly TRBD1 (6 bases). Trimming shortened V by 4 bases and J by 6 bases, and 12 bases separated the two germline ends. This CDR3 is 13 amino acids long. The V gene's germline CDR1 is MNHEY and CDR2 SVGAGI. CDR3 residues: CASSLGGYDGYTF. The CDR3 bases are TGTGCCAGCAGTTTAGGGGGGTACGATGGCTACACCTTC.

The V call is TRBV19, the J call TRBJ1-5, with 8 bases lining up with TRBD1. CDR1 and CDR2 (germline): LNHDA, SQIVND (reference sequence). Trimming took 0 bases from V and 8 from J; bases not matched to a gene: 6. CDR3 length equals 15 residues. The CDR3 DNA follows: TGTGCCAGTAGTATAGATCGGACAGGGCAAGAGCCCCAGCATTTT. Its translation is CASSIDRTGQEPQHF.

This rearrangement joins TRBV6-2 or TRBV6-3 to TRBJ1-6; 7 bases are shared with TRBD1. The CDR3 is 19 amino acids. Germline CDR1 is MNHEY and CDR2 is SVGEGT. V shed 2 bases and J 4 bases; nucleotides not matched to a gene: 14. The CDR3 sequence: CASSYVPGTDWGYNSPLHF. In DNA form, the CDR3 reads TGTGCCAGCAGTTACGTGCCCGGGACAGACTGGGGGTATAATTCACCCCTCCACTTT.

This clone has a handful of counts. The V call is TRBV30, the J call TRBJ2-5; 8 nucleotides agree with TRBD1. This CDR3 is 13 amino acids long. V lost 0 bases, J lost 6 bases, and 3 bases stayed unmatched. Germline-derived CDR1 and CDR2 are GTSNPN and SVGIG (reference sequence). In DNA form, the CDR3 reads TGTGCCTGGAGTGTAGACAGGGGCAAGACCCAGTACTTC. The encoded protein is CAWSVDRGKTQYF.

This clone was found once. V is TRBV19 and J is TRBJ2-7, with D unresolved. This CDR3 has 14 residues. V was clipped by 10 bases and J by 0 bases, with 16 bases between them. The germline V gene has CDR1 LNHDA and CDR2 SQIVND (reference sequence). The CDR3 here is CATSGRYTSYEQYF. CDR3 coding DNA: TGTGCCACCTCGGGTCGTTACACCTCCTACGAGCAGTACTTC.

V and J are TRBV11-2 and TRBJ2-7, with a tentative D call TRBD2 (5 bases). CDR1 is SGHAT and CDR2 is FQNNGV in the germline V gene. The CDR3 spans 15 residues. V shed 5 bases and J shed 6 bases, with 20 bases lying between them. The CDR3 reads CASSPYTGFWGEQYF. The CDR3 DNA is TGTGCCAGCAGCCCCTATACGGGATTTTGGGGCGAGCAGTACTTC.

Regarding this clone: Other nucleotide sequences in the sample specify the same CDR3. The V and J genes are TRBV7-9 and TRBJ1-2; no reliable D call. The CDR3 totals 12 residues. Trimming shortened V by 6 bases and J by 8 bases, and 13 bases separated the two germline ends. Germline lookup yields CDR1 SEHNR and CDR2 FQNEAQ (reference sequence). CDR3 sequence reads: CASSSTGSGYTF. CDR3 bases: TGTGCCAGCAGTTCAACCGGGTCCGGCTACACCTTC.

V and J are TRBV6-5 and TRBJ2-2, with a possible D match to TRBD2 (6 bases). The CDR3 has 14 amino acids. The germline CDR1 and CDR2 sequences are MNHEY and SVGAGI. The V gene lost 1 base and the J gene lost 6 bases, with 9 bases spanning the gap. CDR3 bases: TGTGCCAGCAGTTACTACAGCGGGCCCGGGGAGCTGTTTTTT. Protein product: CASSYYSGPGELFF.

The CDR3 DNA reads TGTGCCAGCAGTTACTCGGGACAGATAAACTATGGCTACACCTTC. The encoded protein is CASSYSGQINYGYTF. This chain connects TRBV6-2 or TRBV6-3 to TRBJ1-2; 7 nucleotides match TRBD1. CDR3 length: 15 residues. V lost 0 bases, J lost 2 bases, and 3 bases stayed unmatched. CDR1 is MNHEY, CDR2 SVGEGT, per germline.